This TCR beta chain was identified during a study of human T cells and chemical hapten exposure. The wider study: Small pooled library volume differences mainly caused per-sample TCR yield variation.

Separate cDNA molecules received unique molecular identifiers, which the library attached to them. Source study methods: 96,000 or so TCRs per sample was the median, with a range of roughly 23,224 to 750,000. In TCRdb, the 5' RACE reads were re-called with MiXCR into one record per CDR3 protein. TCRdb, rather than the study authors, made the V and J calls. The sample records about 110,000 distinct CDR3 sequences, approximately 20% being singletons. It was from unfractionated whole blood that total RNA was extracted. The CDR3 runs 13 residues. V was clipped by 0 bases and J by 1 base, with 4 bases between them. Germline-derived CDR1 and CDR2 are SEHNR and FQNEAQ (reference sequence).

This sequence joins TRBV7-9 and TRBJ2-7; D is unclear. This TCR came from a human donor in good health. CDR3 sequence (DNA): TGTGCCAGCAGCTTAGCGACTTCCTACGAGCAGTACTTC. Protein sequence: CASSLATSYEQYF.